Given below is one TCR beta chain in context. Its antigen remains unidentified. The sample contains more than one DNA sequence encoding this CDR3. The sample originates from a study of cytomegalovirus exposure and HLA in healthy donors. Findings and caveats of the study: TCR association rates varied by HLA locus in a later analysis, with DRB1 highest and HLA-C lowest.

In the PCR, 60 Vbeta and 13 Jbeta primers were used. Authors' analysis steps: In a later analysis, the count reached about 80 million unique TCR beta chains, with about 11 million shared. Only in-frame clones appear in the TCRdb table, and some are missing; sequencing was by immunoSEQ multiplex PCR. V, J and clone size were drawn from that table, and D and trimming were deduced from the DNA. The sample yields 150,000 to 200,000 clones, less than 90% seen once. The CDR3 loop spans 14 amino acids. Germline CDR1 reads MNHEY; CDR2 reads SMNVEV (reference sequence). Trimming cost V 7 bases and J 1 base; bases outside gene matches: 6.

This receptor was identified in a woman in her fifties or sixties in good health and CMV-seropositive. The sequencing sample was made of PBMCs. The J gene is TRBJ1-1, the V gene TRBV27; 7 positions agree with TRBD1. The DNA of the CDR3 is TGTGCCAGCAACCGACAGGGTCCGAACACTGAAGCTTTCTTT. Translating it yields CASNRQGPNTEAFF.